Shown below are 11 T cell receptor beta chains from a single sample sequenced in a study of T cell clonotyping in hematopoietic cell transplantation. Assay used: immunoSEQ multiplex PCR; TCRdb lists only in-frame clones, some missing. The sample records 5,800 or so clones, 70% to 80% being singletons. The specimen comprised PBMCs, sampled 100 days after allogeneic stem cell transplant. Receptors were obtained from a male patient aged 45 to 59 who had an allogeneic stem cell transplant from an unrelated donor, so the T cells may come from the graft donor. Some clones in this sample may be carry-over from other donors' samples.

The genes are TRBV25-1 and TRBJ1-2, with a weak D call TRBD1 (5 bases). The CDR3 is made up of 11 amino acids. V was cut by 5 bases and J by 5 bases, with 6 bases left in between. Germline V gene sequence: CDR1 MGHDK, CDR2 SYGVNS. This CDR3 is CASSRQYGYTF. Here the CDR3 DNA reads TGTGCCAGCAGTAGACAGTATGGCTACACCTTC.

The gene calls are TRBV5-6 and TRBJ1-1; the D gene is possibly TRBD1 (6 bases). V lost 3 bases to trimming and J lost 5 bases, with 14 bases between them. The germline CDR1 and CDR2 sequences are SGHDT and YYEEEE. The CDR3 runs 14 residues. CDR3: CASSYEQGGTEAFF. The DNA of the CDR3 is TGTGCCAGCAGCTACGAACAGGGCGGAACTGAAGCTTTCTTT.

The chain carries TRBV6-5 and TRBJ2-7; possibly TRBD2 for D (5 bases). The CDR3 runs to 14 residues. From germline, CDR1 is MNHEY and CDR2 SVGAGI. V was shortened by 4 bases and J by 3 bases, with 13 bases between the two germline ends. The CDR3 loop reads CASSFTPSGYEQYF. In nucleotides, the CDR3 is TGTGCCAGCAGTTTCACCCCGAGCGGCTACGAGCAGTACTTC.

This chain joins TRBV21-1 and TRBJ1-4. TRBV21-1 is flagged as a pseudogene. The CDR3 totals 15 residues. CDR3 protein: CASSRDATTNEKLFF. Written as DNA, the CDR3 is TGTGCCAGCTCCCGGGACGCCACAACTAATGAAAAACTGTTTTTT.

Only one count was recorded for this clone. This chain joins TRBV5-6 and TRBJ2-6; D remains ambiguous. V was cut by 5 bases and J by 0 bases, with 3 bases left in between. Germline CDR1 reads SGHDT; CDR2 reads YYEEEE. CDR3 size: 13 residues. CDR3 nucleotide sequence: TGTGCCAGCAGGAACTCTGGGGCCAACGTCCTGACTTTC. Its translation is CASRNSGANVLTF.

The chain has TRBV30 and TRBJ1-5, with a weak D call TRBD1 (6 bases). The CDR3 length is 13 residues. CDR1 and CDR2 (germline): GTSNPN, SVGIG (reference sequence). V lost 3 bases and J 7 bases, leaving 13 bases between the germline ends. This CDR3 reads CAWSATGKQPQHF. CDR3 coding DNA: TGTGCCTGGAGCGCCACAGGGAAACAGCCCCAGCATTTT.

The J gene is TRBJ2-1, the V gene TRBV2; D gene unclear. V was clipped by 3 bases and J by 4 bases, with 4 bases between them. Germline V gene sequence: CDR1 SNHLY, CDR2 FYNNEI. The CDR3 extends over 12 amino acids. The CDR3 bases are TGTGCCAGCAGTGACCCATACAATGAGCAGTTCTTC. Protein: CASSDPYNEQFF.

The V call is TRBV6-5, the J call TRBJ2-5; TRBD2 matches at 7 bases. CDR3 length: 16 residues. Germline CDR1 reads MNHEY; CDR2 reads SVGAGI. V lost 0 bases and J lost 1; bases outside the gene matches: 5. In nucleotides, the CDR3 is TGTGCCAGCAGTTACTCGATAGCGGGCTTCCAAGAGACCCAGTACTTC. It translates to CASSYSIAGFQETQYF.

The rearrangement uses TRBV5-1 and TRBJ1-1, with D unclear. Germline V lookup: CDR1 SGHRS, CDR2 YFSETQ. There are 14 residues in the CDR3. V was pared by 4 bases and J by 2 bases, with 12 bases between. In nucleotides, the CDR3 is TGCGCCAGCAGCGGGCAGAGTGTTAACACTGAAGCTTTCTTT. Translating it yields CASSGQSVNTEAFF.

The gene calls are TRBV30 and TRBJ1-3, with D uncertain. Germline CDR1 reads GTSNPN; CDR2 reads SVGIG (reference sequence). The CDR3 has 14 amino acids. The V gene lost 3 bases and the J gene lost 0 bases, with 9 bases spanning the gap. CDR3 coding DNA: TGTGCCTGGAGACAGTCCCTCTCTGGAAACACCATATATTTT. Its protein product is CAWRQSLSGNTIYF.

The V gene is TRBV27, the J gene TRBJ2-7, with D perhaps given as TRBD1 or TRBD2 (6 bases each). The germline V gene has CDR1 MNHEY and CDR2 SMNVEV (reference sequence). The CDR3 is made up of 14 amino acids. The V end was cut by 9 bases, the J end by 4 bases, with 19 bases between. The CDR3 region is CASGGRLEGYEQYF. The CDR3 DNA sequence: TGTGCCAGTGGGGGGCGCTTGGAGGGTTACGAGCAGTACTTC.